This T cell receptor (beta chain) was found in a study of cytomegalovirus exposure and HLA in healthy donors (dated 2017 in TCRdb). Describing the broader study: According to a later analysis, the 120 or so validation repertoires were produced on the same platform as the approximately 620 repertoires of the first cohort. The study was designed to test whether signatures of past pathogen exposure could be identified by cataloging public T cell receptors. A separate validation cohort of 100 to 150 different subjects was used in addition to the roughly 720-subject first cohort. The study combined high-throughput TCR immunosequencing, statistical association of individual TCRs with disease status, and machine learning to predict cytomegalovirus infection status.

A remark on this clone: This clone's antigen is unknown. Within one base of it there is no much larger clone, and no base qualities were kept.

The research as a whole found: A later analysis lacked HLA typing for the validation cohort, so it scored co-occurrence in that cohort across all 120 or so repertoires. The authors suggested that the approach could potentially be extended to other disease states and immunological phenotypes. In vitro tests confirmed that a few of the cytomegalovirus-associated TCR beta chains recognize cytomegalovirus antigens. Across donors, most TCR sequences were observed very rarely, whereas some public TCRs were present in many individuals. Subsequent analysis determined that TCRs grouped into clusters in the first cohort also showed a tendency toward co-occurrence across the 90 to 150 validation repertoires, and 94% of cluster scores exceeded 0. Cytomegalovirus status was reported to be diagnosed by the classifier with high specificity and sensitivity in both the original and validation cohorts. The study gave a list of about 150 TCR beta chains associated with cytomegalovirus.

V is shortened by 11 bases, J by 7 bases, and the region joining them spans 15 bases. The germline V gene provides CDR1 SNHLY and CDR2 FYNNEI. Reading from cysteine to phenylalanine, the CDR3 counts 12 amino acids. Of the read, only the CDR3 DNA is kept; its 36 bases are in frame from base 1. Preparation of the library involved the immunoSEQ multiplex PCR assay. Processing in the source paper ran as follows. A statistical classification framework was built for diagnosing cytomegalovirus status from the catalog of TCR beta chain sequences. The source is immuneACCESS, and TCRdb retained only in-frame sequences with V and J called. Part of the clones is not carried over; for the studies checked, unresolved V genes explain less than half of this, and the remainder is unexplained. V, J and clone size are taken as reported in that table, and D and trimming were inferred from the DNA itself. The sample profile shows 100,000 to 150,000 clones; 89% of them were found once. Of the sample, roughly 1.2% is held by the ten largest clones.

The donors were included in the validation cohort of approximately 120 subjects, a group kept apart from the roughly 680-subject first cohort. The sequencing input was PBMCs. Rearrangement joined TRBV2 to TRBJ2-1; the best D guess is TRBD2, with 5 bases matching. The sequence came from a woman under 30 in good health and CMV-seronegative. CDR3 reads: CAVREGLNEQFF. The base sequence is TGTGCCGTCCGTGAGGGTTTGAATGAGCAGTTCTTC.